Listed below are T cell receptor beta chains from one sample, sequenced in a study of naive and memory T cell subsets. Using its own MiXCR run on the UMI-ligation and nested PCR reads, TCRdb lists one record per CDR3 protein. Among some 22,000 distinct CDR3 sequences listed, 7% to 9% were seen once. Sequenced input: central memory CD8+ T cells from blood. Receptors were obtained from a human donor in good health. The CDR3 runs from the conserved cysteine through the conserved F or W. D genes are given only for firm matches. The size field is filled for only some rows; it gives once, few, many or a size class.

V gene	J gene	clone size	D gene	CDR3 protein	CDR3 DNA
TRBV27	TRBJ2-1	many	NA	CASSYGDFNNEQFF	TGTGCCAGCAGTTATGGGGACTTCAACAATGAGCAGTTCTTC
TRBV7-9	TRBJ2-2	few	NA	CASSLIPNTGELFF	TGTGCCAGCAGCTTAATCCCAAACACCGGGGAGCTGTTTTTT
TRBV27	TRBJ2-4	NA	TRBD2	CASSSTGGFKNIQYF	TGTGCCAGCAGTTCGACGGGGGGGTTCAAAAACATTCAGTACTTC
TRBV28	TRBJ2-1	NA	TRBD2	CASSPPRREGRYEQFF	TGTGCCAGCAGTCCCCCCCGGCGGGAGGGCCGGTACGAGCAGTTCTTC
TRBV5-1	TRBJ2-7	few	NA	CASSAWGSYEQYF	TGCGCCAGCAGCGCATGGGGGTCCTACGAGCAGTACTTC
TRBV7-2	TRBJ2-1	few	NA	CASSLTTGPPNNEQFF	TGTGCCAGCAGCTTAACGACAGGTCCCCCGAACAATGAGCAGTTCTTC
TRBV28	TRBJ1-1	many	NA	CASSYGVRANTEAFF	TGTGCCAGCAGTTATGGGGTCAGGGCGAACACTGAAGCTTTCTTT
TRBV6-5	TRBJ1-2	NA	NA	CASTLDSAMDRIYGYTF	TGTGCCAGCACCCTAGATTCCGCGATGGACAGAATCTATGGCTACACCTTC
TRBV9	TRBJ2-2	NA	TRBD2	CASSVAPGLSEGGELFF	TGTGCCAGCAGCGTGGCACCGGGACTATCCGAAGGGGGGGAGCTGTTTTTT
TRBV29-1	TRBJ2-7	NA	NA	CSVNRESTYEQYF	TGCAGCGTTAACAGGGAATCGACCTACGAGCAGTACTTC
TRBV25-1	TRBJ2-7	many	NA	CAVRSGYEQYF	TGTGCCGTGAGGTCAGGTTACGAGCAGTACTTC
TRBV28	TRBJ2-1	NA	TRBD1	CASSLIETGGNYEQFF	TGTGCCAGCAGTTTAATAGAGACAGGGGGCAACTATGAGCAGTTCTTC
TRBV6-6	TRBJ2-1	few	TRBD2	CASTLTPSGSGGTKDEQFF	TGTGCCAGCACCCTTACGCCTAGCGGGAGTGGGGGCACAAAGGATGAGCAGTTCTTC
TRBV29-1	TRBJ1-3	many	TRBD1	CSVEDRDRAHTIYF	TGCAGCGTTGAAGATCGGGACAGGGCCCACACCATATATTTT
TRBV12-3/TRBV12-4	TRBJ2-2	NA	TRBD1	CASSPWTGVTGELFF	TGTGCCAGCAGTCCTTGGACAGGGGTCACCGGGGAGCTGTTTTTT
TRBV29-1	TRBJ2-1	NA	NA	CSVPNEQFF	TGCAGCGTCCCCAATGAGCAGTTCTTC
TRBV27	TRBJ2-4	few	TRBD2	CASSPSEREKQYF	TGTGCCAGCAGTCCGTCTGAGCGGGAGAAGCAGTACTTC
TRBV3-1	TRBJ1-2	many	TRBD1	CASSQEGEDRDGYTF	TGTGCCAGCAGCCAAGAAGGAGAGGACAGGGATGGCTACACCTTC
TRBV27	TRBJ2-7	few	TRBD1	CASSFTDRVEQYF	TGTGCCAGCAGTTTCACCGACAGGGTCGAGCAGTACTTC
TRBV9	TRBJ2-2	medium-sized	NA	CASSVGVGRSNTGELFF	TGTGCCAGCAGCGTAGGAGTGGGCAGGTCGAACACCGGGGAGCTGTTTTTT